These 10 T cell receptor beta chains were all obtained from the same sample, sequenced in a study of T-cell reconstitution after alpha-beta-depleted transplantation in children. As it was prepared, the TCRbeta library received unique molecular identifiers. TCRdb reprocessed the PCR reads via MiXCR and lists one record per CDR3 protein. This table holds approximately 520,000 distinct CDR3 sequences, approximately 29% found once. Sequenced here: PBMCs from the stem cell graft donor, sampled from the stem cell graft. The source is a human donor who donated a stem cell graft to a child with aplastic anemia.

This sequence joins TRBV18 and TRBJ1-4; no clear D gene. Germline V lookup: CDR1 KGHSH, CDR2 LQKENI. CDR3 length: 15 residues. V was cut by 0 bases and J by 5 bases, with 10 bases left in between. The CDR3 here is CASSPPSGRNEKLFF. CDR3 nucleotide sequence: TGTGCCAGCTCACCACCGTCAGGCCGGAATGAAAAACTGTTTTTT. Complete variable domain (other parts from reference TRBV18 and TRBJ1-4): NAGVMQNPRHLVRRRGQEARLRCSPMKGHSHVYWYRQLPEEGLKFMVYLQKENIIDESGMPKERFSAEFPKEGPSILRIQQVVRGDSAAYFCASSPPSGRNEKLFFGSGTQLSVL.

The rearrangement links TRBV12-3 or TRBV12-4 to TRBJ2-7; a weak D match, TRBD2 (6 bases). The ends were cut back, 2 bases at V and 0 bases at J, with 14 bases in the middle. The CDR3 loop spans 16 amino acids. This CDR3 is CASSLRRLEGSYEQYF. Written as DNA, the CDR3 is TGTGCCAGCAGTTTACGCCGACTAGAGGGCTCCTACGAGCAGTACTTC.

A few counts support this clonotype. Without the conserved terminal phenylalanine or tryptophan, this CDR3 likely stems from a read error. The DNA is left out, because the CDR3 cannot be placed on it with certainty; the CDR3 is given as TCRdb lists it. The chain carries TRBV20-1 and TRBJ1-1. Termini included, the CDR3 measures 12 amino acids. The germline CDR1 and CDR2 sequences are DFQATT and SNEGSKA (reference sequence). This CDR3 reads CSPGGGPSDHLL.

The J gene is TRBJ1-2, the V gene TRBV5-6, with D possibly matching TRBD1 (6 bases). Germline CDR1 is SGHDT and CDR2 is YYEEEE. The CDR3 is made up of 15 amino acids. V lost 4 bases to trimming and J lost 8 bases, with 21 bases between them. CDR3 amino acids: CASSHTDSLFTGYTF. The CDR3, as DNA: TGTGCCAGCAGCCATACGGACAGTCTGTTCACGGGCTACACCTTC.

J is TRBJ2-5 and V is TRBV6-5, with 9 bases aligning to TRBD2. Trimming removed 2 bases from V and 0 bases from J; junction bases left unmatched: 10. Germline V CDR1 and CDR2: MNHEY, SVGAGI. The length of the CDR3 is 18 residues. In DNA, the CDR3 is TGTGCCAGCAGTTACCCGTTGACTAGCGGAGGGTACCAAGAGACCCAGTACTTC. Its translation: CASSYPLTSGGYQETQYF.

The sample holds a few counts of this clonotype. V gene TRBV20-1 combines with J gene TRBJ2-1; D possibly matches TRBD1 or TRBD2 (5 bases each). Trimming cost V 5 bases and J 10 bases, with 9 bases left between them. The CDR3 consists of 10 residues. Germline V gene lookup returns CDR1 DFQATT and CDR2 SNEGSKA (reference sequence). The CDR3 DNA reads TGCAGTGCTTTCGAGGGGGAGCAGTTCTTC. Translation gives CSAFEGEQFF.

The CDR3 region is CASSPASDTQYF. In DNA form, the CDR3 reads TGTGCCAGCAGTCCCGCCTCGGATACGCAGTATTTT. The chain joins TRBV6-2 or TRBV6-3 to TRBJ2-3, with D hard to call. The V gene's germline CDR1 is MNHEY and CDR2 SVGEGT. The V end was cut by 5 bases, the J end by 6 bases, with 9 bases between. There are 12 residues in the CDR3.

The CDR3 DNA reads as TGTGCCAGCAGCTCGACCGGGACAGGGGTATCACCCCTCCACTTT. Its translation is CASSSTGTGVSPLHF. V is TRBV11-2 and J is TRBJ1-6; TRBD1 matches 10 bases. Per the germline V gene, CDR1 is SGHAT and CDR2 is FQNNGV. This CDR3 spans 15 amino acids. J lost 10 bases, V lost 4 bases, and 7 bases had no gene match.

V usage is TRBV9 and J usage is TRBJ2-5, with 7 bases aligning to TRBD2. Germline CDR1 SGDLS, CDR2 YYNGEE. The CDR3 sequence is 17 residues long. With 0 bases clipped from V and 1 base from J, the junction kept 9 bases outside the gene matches. Here the CDR3 DNA reads TGTGCCAGCAGCGTAGGAATTTCGGGGAGGGCCCAAGAGACCCAGTACTTC. Protein: CASSVGISGRAQETQYF.

The chain joins TRBV7-9 to TRBJ2-1; 9 nucleotides agree with TRBD2. Per the germline V gene, CDR1 is SEHNR and CDR2 is FQNEAQ (reference sequence). J was trimmed by 0 bases and V by 5 bases; bases with no gene match: 5. The CDR3 contains 16 residues. The CDR3: CASSPELAGSYNEQFF. For the CDR3, the DNA is TGTGCCAGCAGCCCAGAACTAGCGGGCTCCTACAATGAGCAGTTCTTC.